This TCR beta chain was recovered during a study of cytomegalovirus exposure and HLA in healthy donors. General study results and limits: In a later analysis, at a false discovery rate of 0.05, roughly 16,000 TCR beta sequences matched HLA alleles. CMV antigen specificity was confirmed in vitro for a few CMV-associated chains. When a later analysis was performed, an Asian-associated ancestry cluster reportedly had fewer N-insertions than the approximately 690-donor mean.

This PCR relied on a set of 60 Vbeta primers and 13 Jbeta primers. Here immunoSEQ multiplex PCR was the method, and the copy in TCRdb shows in-frame clones only, minus some. The sample carries around 230,000 clones, about 75% recorded once. There are a few counts of this clone. The antigen is unknown. This CDR3 is also generated by other DNA sequences in the sample. V lost 0 bases to trimming and J lost 0 bases, with 8 bases between them. The germline V gene encodes CDR1 SEHNR and CDR2 FQNEAQ (reference sequence). The CDR3 runs to 15 residues. Sequenced: PBMCs. This receptor was obtained from a male donor in good health and CMV-seronegative. V usage is TRBV7-9 and J usage is TRBJ1-1; D unresolved. The CDR3 loop is CASSLAAGLNTEAFF. Written as DNA, the CDR3 is TGTGCCAGCAGCTTAGCGGCAGGTCTGAACACTGAAGCTTTCTTT.